The clone carrying this T cell receptor (beta chain) was picked up a small number of times. What it binds is unknown. The primer mix had 60 Vbeta and 13 Jbeta primers. TCRdb's table, derived via immunoSEQ multiplex PCR, lists solely in-frame clones and lacks some. The data hold tens of thousands of clones, with over 60% observed a single time. The entry originates in a study of cytomegalovirus exposure and HLA in healthy donors. Broader study findings: Later, TCR association rates were found to vary by HLA locus, highest for DRB1 and lowest for HLA-C. In a later analysis, most CMV-associated TCR beta chains appeared HLA-restricted. Cytomegalovirus association was assigned to under 200 TCR beta chains.

V was cut by 4 bases and J by 3 bases, with 10 bases left in between. The CDR3 covers 13 residues. CDR1 is MGHRA, CDR2 YSYEKL, per germline. The rearrangement uses TRBV4-1 and TRBJ2-7, with D perhaps matching TRBD1 (6 bases). The source of this sequence is a male donor in good health and CMV-seropositive. The specimen sequenced was PBMCs. The CDR3 nucleotides read TGCGCCAGCAGCCTCCGGGACAACTACGAGCAGTACTTC. Translating gives CASSLRDNYEQYF.